This TCR beta chain emerged from a study of control samples from healthy donors and cancer patients. The assay was immunoSEQ multiplex PCR, and TCRdb's table has in-frame clones only and misses some. The data contain about 120,000 clones, approximately 92% of them singletons. V trimming: 0 bases; J trimming: 4 bases; junction bases outside the gene matches: 2. CDR3 size: 14 residues. From germline, CDR1 is SEHNR and CDR2 FQNEAQ (reference sequence). The V gene is TRBV7-9, the J gene TRBJ1-1; 7 bases are a match to TRBD1. The receptor's source is a man at least 80 years old with head and neck cancer. What was sequenced was PBMCs. This CDR3 reads CASSLASGGTEAFF. The CDR3 bases are TGTGCCAGCAGCTTAGCATCAGGGGGCACTGAAGCTTTCTTT.